The 3 T cell receptor beta chains listed next were all sequenced from one sample in a study of cytomegalovirus exposure and HLA in healthy donors. PCR amplification relied on 60 Vbeta primers (plus 13 Jbeta primers). Generated by immunoSEQ multiplex PCR, the TCRdb table keeps only in-frame clones and is missing some. The top ten hold approximately 0.47% of the sample, which has about 240,000 clones, roughly 78% seen once. Sequenced sample: PBMCs. The source of these receptors is a boy aged 10-17 years in good health and CMV-seronegative.

This clone was picked up a small number of times. Other nucleotide sequences in the sample specify the same CDR3. This chain uses TRBV7-2 with TRBJ1-2; a possible D gene is TRBD1 (5 bases). The V and J ends lost 1 base and 4 bases respectively, with 7 bases between them. The germline V gene has CDR1 SGHTA and CDR2 FQGNSA. CDR3 length: 13 amino acids. The CDR3 DNA reads as TGTGCCAGCAGCTTAGGGCAGGGCTATGGCTACACCTTC. It yields the protein CASSLGQGYGYTF.

V usage is TRBV5-1 and J usage is TRBJ2-1; 9 bases agree with TRBD1. This CDR3 contains 15 residues. Looked up from germline, CDR1 is SGHRS and CDR2 is YFSETQ. Trimming cost V 4 bases and J 3 bases; bases outside gene matches: 5. The CDR3 sequence is CASSPRDRDYNEQFF. CDR3 coding DNA: TGCGCCAGCAGCCCCCGGGACAGGGACTACAATGAGCAGTTCTTC.

This chain joins TRBV7-9 and TRBJ1-5; D gene ambiguous. V was pared by 1 base and J by 6 bases, with 13 bases between. Looked up from germline, CDR1 is SEHNR and CDR2 is FQNEAQ (reference sequence). The CDR3 contains 15 residues. The CDR3 region has the DNA TGTGCCAGCAGCTTAGTTTTAGGGAGGACTCAGCCCCAGCATTTT. Its translation is CASSLVLGRTQPQHF.